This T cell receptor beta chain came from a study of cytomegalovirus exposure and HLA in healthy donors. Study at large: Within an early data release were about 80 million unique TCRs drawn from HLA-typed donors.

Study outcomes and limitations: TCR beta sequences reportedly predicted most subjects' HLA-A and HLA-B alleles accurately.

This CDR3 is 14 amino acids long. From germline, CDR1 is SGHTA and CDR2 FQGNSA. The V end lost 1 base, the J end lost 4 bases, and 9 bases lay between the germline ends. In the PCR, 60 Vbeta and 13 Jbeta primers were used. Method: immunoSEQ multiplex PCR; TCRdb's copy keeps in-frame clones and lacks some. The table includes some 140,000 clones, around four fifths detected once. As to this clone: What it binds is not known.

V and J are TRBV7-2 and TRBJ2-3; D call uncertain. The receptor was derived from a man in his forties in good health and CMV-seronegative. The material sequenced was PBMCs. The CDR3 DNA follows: TGTGCCAGCAGCTTAGGCGGTTCGGCAGATACGCAGTATTTT. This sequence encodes CASSLGGSADTQYF.